The 14 T cell receptor beta chains listed next were all sequenced from one sample in a study of T cells after posttransplantation cyclophosphamide. Method: immunoSEQ multiplex PCR; TCRdb's copy keeps in-frame clones and lacks some. This sample has approximately 31,000 clones, each found more than once. Sequencing was done on a sample of PBMCs. These TCRs come from a woman in her twenties or thirties in good health and a related stem cell transplant donor.

Ten or more counts support this clone. The CDR3 is CSVVSDSGNTIYF. The CDR3 coding sequence is TGCAGCGTTGTCAGCGACTCTGGAAACACCATATATTTT. The rearrangement uses TRBV29-1 and TRBJ1-3; D unclear. CDR1 and CDR2 (germline): SQVTM, ANQGSEA. The V gene lost 4 bases and the J gene lost 0 bases, with 7 bases spanning the gap. This CDR3 spans 13 amino acids. The entire variable domain, with the rest obtained from reference TRBV29-1 and TRBJ1-3, is as follows: SAVISQKPSRDICQRGTSLTIQCQVDSQVTMMFWYRQQPGQSLTLIATANQGSEATYESGFVIDKFPISRPNLTFSTLTVSNMSPEDSSIYLCSVVSDSGNTIYFGEGSWLTVV.

To note about this clone: The sample contains more than one DNA sequence encoding this CDR3. The chain joins TRBV6-1 to TRBJ2-7, with 9 bases identical to TRBD2. This CDR3 spans 17 amino acids. Germline V gene lookup returns CDR1 MNHNS and CDR2 SASEGT. Trimming removed 2 bases from V and 3 bases from J; junction bases left unmatched: 11. CDR3 protein: CASSEPIAGELNYEQYF. The CDR3 DNA follows: TGTGCCAGCAGTGAACCAATAGCGGGGGAGCTAAACTACGAGCAGTACTTC.

This clone was detected ten times or more. This rearrangement joins TRBV18 to TRBJ2-5, with 7 positions matching TRBD1. J was trimmed by 2 bases and V by 4 bases; bases with no gene match: 4. The CDR3 is 14 amino acids. The V gene's germline CDR1 is KGHSH and CDR2 LQKENI. The CDR3 nucleotides read TGTGCCAGCTCACTACCGGGACAGCAAGAGACCCAGTACTTC. Amino acid sequence: CASSLPGQQETQYF.

This clone was recorded at least ten times. The chain combines TRBV12-3 or TRBV12-4 with TRBJ1-1; TRBD1 matches at 7 bases. V was clipped by 5 bases and J by 5 bases; unmatched bases: 8. The CDR3 loop spans 14 amino acids. The CDR3 here is CASSRQGFGTEAFF. The CDR3 nucleotides are TGTGCCAGCAGTAGACAGGGTTTTGGGACTGAAGCTTTCTTT.

This clone was detected many times. The gene calls are TRBV7-9 and TRBJ1-1, with TRBD1 matching over 8 bases. The CDR3 length is 14 residues. Trimming removed 4 bases from V and 5 bases from J; junction bases left unmatched: 6. The germline V gene encodes CDR1 SEHNR and CDR2 FQNEAQ (reference sequence). CDR3 coding DNA: TGTGCCAGCAGCTACTTCAGGGGGCAGACTGAAGCTTTCTTT. This translates into CASSYFRGQTEAFF.

The chain uses TRBV28 and TRBJ1-1, with a tentative D call TRBD1 (5 bases). Per germline, CDR1 MDHEN and CDR2 SYDVKM. The CDR3 sequence is 15 residues long. V dropped 5 bases and J dropped 2 bases, with 15 bases sitting between them. CDR3 sequence: CASSPYAGLNTEAFF. CDR3 in DNA: TGTGCCAGCAGTCCCTATGCGGGACTTAACACTGAAGCTTTCTTT. The whole variable domain, remainder taken from reference TRBV28 and TRBJ1-1, is DVKVTQSSRYLVKRTGEKVFLECVQDMDHENMFWYRQDPGLGLRLIYFSYDVKMKEKGDIPEGYSVSREKKERFSLILESASTNQTSMYLCASSPYAGLNTEAFFGQGTRLTVV.

At least ten counts were recorded for this clone. The chain combines TRBV19 with TRBJ1-2; a possible D gene is TRBD1 (5 bases). The CDR3 runs 13 residues. Trimming took off 6 bases at V and 4 bases at J, with 12 bases between the two ends. Germline V gene sequence: CDR1 LNHDA, CDR2 SQIVND (reference sequence). This chain's CDR3 is CASRTTGLYGYTF. CDR3 DNA sequence: TGTGCCAGTAGGACCACAGGTCTCTATGGCTACACCTTC.

The sample holds a few counts of this clone. The V and J genes are TRBV12-3 or TRBV12-4 and TRBJ2-3; a weak D match, TRBD1 (5 bases). This CDR3 has 14 amino acids. Trimming cost V 1 base and J 2 bases, with 7 bases left between them. The CDR3 protein is CASSLGRVTDTQYF. In nucleotides, the CDR3 is TGTGCCAGCAGTTTAGGCAGGGTCACAGATACGCAGTATTTT.

This clone was counted many times. The chain carries TRBV4-3 and TRBJ2-6; a weak D match, TRBD1 (5 bases). The V end was cut by 4 bases, the J end by 4 bases, with 11 bases between. Germline assignment: CDR1 LGHNA and CDR2 YSLEER. This CDR3 is built from 15 residues. The CDR3 DNA follows: TGCGCCAGCAGCCGGCTAAGGGGCGGGGCCAACGTCCTGACTTTC. This gives the protein CASSRLRGGANVLTF.

This clone was counted ten times or more. The chain is built from TRBV10-1 and TRBJ2-1, with D perhaps matching TRBD1 (5 bases). CDR3 size: 15 residues. Germline V lookup: CDR1 WNHNN, CDR2 SYGVQD (reference sequence). Trimming shortened V by 3 bases and J by 0 bases, and 9 bases separated the two germline ends. The CDR3 DNA reads TGCGCCAGCAGTGAAGAGGACAACTCCTACAATGAGCAGTTCTTC. Protein: CASSEEDNSYNEQFF.

The table lists this clone with a few counts. This chain uses TRBV6-1 with TRBJ2-2, with a weak D call TRBD2 (7 bases). Germline V gene sequence: CDR1 MNHNS, CDR2 SASEGT. The V and J ends lost 2 bases and 7 bases respectively, with 11 bases between them. The CDR3 totals 14 residues. The CDR3 here is CASSERGGVGELFF. The CDR3 DNA reads TGTGCCAGCAGTGAAAGGGGGGGGGTCGGGGAGCTGTTTTTT.

Many counts were recorded for this clone. The chain couples TRBV18 to TRBJ1-1; TRBD1 aligns across 8 bases. CDR1 and CDR2 from the germline V gene are KGHSH and LQKENI. Trimming cost V 5 bases and J 4 bases; bases outside gene matches: 9. The CDR3 has 15 amino acids. This chain's CDR3 is CASSTNSGGGTEAFF. The CDR3 coding sequence is TGTGCCAGCTCAACTAACTCAGGGGGCGGCACTGAAGCTTTCTTT.

This clone was counted ten times or more. The rearrangement links TRBV7-6 to TRBJ2-3; TRBD2 matches at 12 bases. CDR1 and CDR2 from the germline V gene are SGHVS and FNYEAQ. The V gene end was trimmed by 7 bases and the J gene end by 4 bases; junction bases not matched to a gene: 12. This CDR3 spans 17 amino acids. The DNA for the CDR3 is TGTGCCAGCAAGGCGCTAGCGGGGGGGCCTTCCGCAGATACGCAGTATTTT. As protein: CASKALAGGPSADTQYF.

This clone occurred many times. The chain recombines TRBV12-3 or TRBV12-4 with TRBJ1-2; D remains unclear. The CDR3 is 12 amino acids. V was shortened by 5 bases and J by 8 bases, with 12 bases between the two germline ends. The CDR3 loop is CASSPGGRGYTF. The DNA of the CDR3 is TGTGCCAGCAGTCCCGGCGGGAGGGGCTACACCTTC.